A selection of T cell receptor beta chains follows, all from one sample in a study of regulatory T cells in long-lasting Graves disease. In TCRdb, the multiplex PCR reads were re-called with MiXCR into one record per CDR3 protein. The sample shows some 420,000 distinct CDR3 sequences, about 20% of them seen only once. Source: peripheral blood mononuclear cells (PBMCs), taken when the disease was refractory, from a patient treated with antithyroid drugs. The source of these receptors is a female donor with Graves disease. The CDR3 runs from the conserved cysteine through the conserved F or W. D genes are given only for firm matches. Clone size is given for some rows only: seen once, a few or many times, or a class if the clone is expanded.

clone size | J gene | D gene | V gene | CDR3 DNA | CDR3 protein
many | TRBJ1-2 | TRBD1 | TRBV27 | TGTGCCAGCAGTTCGGACAGGGTTGGCAAAAACTATGGCTACACCTTC | CASSSDRVGKNYGYTF
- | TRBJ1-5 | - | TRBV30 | TGTGCCTGGAGTAGAAGTTCGGGCAATCAGCCCCAGCATTTT | CAWSRSSGNQPQHF
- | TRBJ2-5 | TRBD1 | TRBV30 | TGTGCCTGGGGGCAGGGGGCCCATGAGACCCAGTACTTC | CAWGQGAHETQYF
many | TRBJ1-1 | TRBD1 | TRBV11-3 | TGTGCCAGCAGCCTAGACAGGGCGACTGAAGCTTTCTTT | CASSLDRATEAFF
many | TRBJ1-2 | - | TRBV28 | TGTGCCAGCACCTCGGGCCTCAATTATGGCTACACCTTC | CASTSGLNYGYTF
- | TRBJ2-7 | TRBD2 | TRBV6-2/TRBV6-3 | TGTGCCAGCGGACTGGGACTAGCGGAAATCTACGAGCAGTACTTC | CASGLGLAEIYEQYF
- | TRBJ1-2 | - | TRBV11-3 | TGTGCCAGCAGCTCCGGGACACTGAACTATGGCTACACCTTC | CASSSGTLNYGYTF
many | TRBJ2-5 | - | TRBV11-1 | TGTGCCAGCAGCCCCAGAAGGGGGGCAAAGTCCCAGTACTTC | CASSPRRGAKSQYF
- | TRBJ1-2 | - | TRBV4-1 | TGCGCCAGCAGCCAAGTCGCGGGACACCATAACTATGGCTACACCTTC | CASSQVAGHHNYGYTF
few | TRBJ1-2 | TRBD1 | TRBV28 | TGTGCCAGCAGAAACCCGGGACAGGGAGAAAGAAGCTATGGCTACACCTTC | CASRNPGQGERSYGYTF
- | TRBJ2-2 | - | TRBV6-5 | TGTGCCAGCAGTTACCGGTTCCCCACCGGGGAGCTGTTTTTT | CASSYRFPTGELFF
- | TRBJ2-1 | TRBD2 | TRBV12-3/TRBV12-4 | TGTGCCAGCAGTTTCACTAGCGGGGGGGCCCATGAGCAGTTCTTC | CASSFTSGGAHEQFF
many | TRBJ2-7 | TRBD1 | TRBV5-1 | TGCGCCAGCAGCTACAAGAGGCAGACAGGGCGCGAGCAGTACTTC | CASSYKRQTGREQYF
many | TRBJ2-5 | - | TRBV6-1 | TGTGCCAGCAGTGATTTTTCAGGGCAAGAGACCCAGTACTTC | CASSDFSGQETQYF
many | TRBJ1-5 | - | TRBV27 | TGTGCCAGCAGTTTAGCGGGGGGCGGTCGTCAGCCCCAGCATTTT | CASSLAGGGRQPQHF
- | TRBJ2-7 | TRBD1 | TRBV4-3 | TGCGCCAGCAGCCAAGGGTTGGTGGGACAGAAGTCCTACGAGCAGTACTTC | CASSQGLVGQKSYEQYF
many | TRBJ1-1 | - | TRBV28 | TGTGCCAGCAACACCCCATTTGAAGGGATCACTGAAGCTTTCTTT | CASNTPFEGITEAFF
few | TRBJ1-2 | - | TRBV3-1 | TGTGCCAGCAGCGACAAGTCGGGGGGGACGGCTACTAACTATGGCTACACCTTC | CASSDKSGGTATNYGYTF
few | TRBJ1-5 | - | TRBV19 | TGTGCCACCACGACGGGGCAGGTCAATCAGCCCCAGCATTTT | CATTTGQVNQPQHF
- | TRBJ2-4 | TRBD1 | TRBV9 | TGTGCCAGCAGCCCCGGTTTGATCGACAGGGGTGTACCGATAGCCAAAAACATTCAGTACTTC | CASSPGLIDRGVPIAKNIQYF
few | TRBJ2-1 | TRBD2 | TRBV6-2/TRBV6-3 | TGTGCCAGCAGTGGGGGGGTTAATCCCTACAATGAGCAGTTCTTC | CASSGGVNPYNEQFF
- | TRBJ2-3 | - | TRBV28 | TGTGCCAGCAGTTTGAGGGTACCAGATACGCAGTATTTT | CASSLRVPDTQYF
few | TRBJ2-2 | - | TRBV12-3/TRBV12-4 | TGTGCCAGCAGTTTGCGACGGAGGAACACCGGGGAGCTGTTTTTT | CASSLRRRNTGELFF
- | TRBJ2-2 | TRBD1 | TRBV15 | TGTGCCACCAGCACAGGGGGCGCGAACACCGGGGAGCTGTTTTTT | CATSTGGANTGELFF
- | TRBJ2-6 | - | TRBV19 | TGTGCCAGTAGTACCATACTTGGGGCCAACGTCCTGACTTTC | CASSTILGANVLTF
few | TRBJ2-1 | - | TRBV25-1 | TGTGCCAGCAACGGACAGCTACCTTCACTGGGCTCCTACAATGAGCAGTTCTTC | CASNGQLPSLGSYNEQFF
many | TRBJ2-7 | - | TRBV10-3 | TGTGCCACGAGCCCACTAGGGGAGGCCTACGAGCAGTACTTC | CATSPLGEAYEQYF
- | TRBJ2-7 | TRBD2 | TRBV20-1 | TGCAGTGCTCCCCGTCCAATGGGGACTAGCGGGAGCGAGCAGTACTTC | CSAPRPMGTSGSEQYF
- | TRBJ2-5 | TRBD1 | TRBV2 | TGTGCCAGCAGTGGAACAGGGGGCGGAGAGACCCAGTACTTC | CASSGTGGGETQYF
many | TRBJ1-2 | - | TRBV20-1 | TGCAGTGGCCTATCGGATAGACATGGCTACACCTTC | CSGLSDRHGYTF
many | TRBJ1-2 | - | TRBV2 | TGCGCCAGCAGTGAAGCGGGCAGAAAGGACTATGGCTACACCTTC | CASSEAGRKDYGYTF
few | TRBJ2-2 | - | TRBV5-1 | TGCGCCAGCAGCTTTCGTGGGAGTAGGAACACCGGGGAGCTGTTTTTT | CASSFRGSRNTGELFF
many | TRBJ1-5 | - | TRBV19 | TGTGCCAGTAGAGAACCCGGGCAGGACAATCAGCCCCAGCATTTT | CASREPGQDNQPQHF
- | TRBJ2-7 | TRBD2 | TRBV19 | TGTGCCAGTAGTAAATCTAGCGGGAGGGCCGGGGACGAGCAGTACTTC | CASSKSSGRAGDEQYF
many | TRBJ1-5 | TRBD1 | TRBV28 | TGTGCCAGCAGTCCGCAGGGGGTCGTGCAGCCCCAGCATTTT | CASSPQGVVQPQHF
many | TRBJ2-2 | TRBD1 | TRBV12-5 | TGTGCTAGTGGCCGTTTACCCGGGACAGGGACCACCGGGGAGCTGTTTTTT | CASGRLPGTGTTGELFF
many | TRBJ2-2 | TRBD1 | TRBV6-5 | TGTGCCAGCAGTTACGGGACAGGGCAGGAGCTGTTTTTT | CASSYGTGQELFF
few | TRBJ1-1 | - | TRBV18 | TGTGCCAGCTCAAAGCTGGCGAACACTGAAGCTTTCTTT | CASSKLANTEAFF
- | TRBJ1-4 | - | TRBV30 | TGTGCCTCCAGACGAGAAGATGAAAAACTGTTTTTT | CASRREDEKLFF
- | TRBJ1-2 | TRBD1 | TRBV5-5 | TGTGCCAGCAGCTTGGAGGGACAGCCTTTCTATGGCTACACCTTC | CASSLEGQPFYGYTF
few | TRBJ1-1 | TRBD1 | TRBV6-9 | TGTGCCAGCAGTTACCTGACAGGGAGCATGAACACTGAAGCTTTCTTT | CASSYLTGSMNTEAFF
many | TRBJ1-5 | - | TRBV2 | TGTGCCAGCAGTACTCAGGGAAGCAATCAGCCCCAGCATTTT | CASSTQGSNQPQHF
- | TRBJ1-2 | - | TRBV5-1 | TGCGCCAGCAGCTTGGCTGGGGGAGACTATGGCTACACCTTC | CASSLAGGDYGYTF
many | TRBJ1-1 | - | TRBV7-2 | TGTGCCAGCCGTCCTCAGGGAGGGACTGAAGCTTTCTTT | CASRPQGGTEAFF
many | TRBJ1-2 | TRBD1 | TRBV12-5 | TGTGCTAGTGGTTCGGGGACAGTCTATGGCTACACCTTC | CASGSGTVYGYTF
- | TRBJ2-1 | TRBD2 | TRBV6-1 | TGTGCCAGCAGTAAGACTAGCGGGAGGGTGGAGCAGTTCTTC | CASSKTSGRVEQFF
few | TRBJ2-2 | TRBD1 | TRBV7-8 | TGTGCCAGCAGCACCCGACAGGGCAGCACCGGGGAGCTGTTTTTT | CASSTRQGSTGELFF
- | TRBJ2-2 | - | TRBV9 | TGTGCCAGCAGCGTAGGACGGGAGCTGTTTTTT | CASSVGRELFF
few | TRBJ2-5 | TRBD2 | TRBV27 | TGTGCCAGCAGTTCACTAGCGGGGGGGGAGGAGACCCAGTACTTC | CASSSLAGGEETQYF
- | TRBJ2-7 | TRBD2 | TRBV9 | TGTGCCAGCAGCGAGGGGACTAGCGGGCGCCCATACGACCCTACCTACGAGCAGTACTTC | CASSEGTSGRPYDPTYEQYF
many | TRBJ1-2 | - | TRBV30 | TGTGCCTGGAGTGTAGTGAATGGCTACACCTTC | CAWSVVNGYTF
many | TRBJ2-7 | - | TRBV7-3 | TGTGCCAGCAGCTTGGATGCAAGCTCCTACGAGCAGTACTTC | CASSLDASSYEQYF
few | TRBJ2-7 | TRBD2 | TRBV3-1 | TGTGCCAGCAGCCAAGGACTAGCGGACTACGAGCAGTACTTC | CASSQGLADYEQYF
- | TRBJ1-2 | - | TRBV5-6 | TGTGCCAGCAGCTTGGGGCAGCCCTATAGAGGCTACACCTTC | CASSLGQPYRGYTF
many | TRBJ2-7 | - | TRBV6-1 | TGTGCCAGCAGTAAATCGTGGGAGCAGTACTTC | CASSKSWEQYF
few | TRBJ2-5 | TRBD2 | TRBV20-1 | TGCAGTGCCCCGAAGGCGGGGGGGAGGGAGACCCAGTACTTC | CSAPKAGGRETQYF
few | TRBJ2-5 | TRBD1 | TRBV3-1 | TGTGCCAGCAGCCAACGGACAGGGAGGGAGACCCAGTACTTC | CASSQRTGRETQYF